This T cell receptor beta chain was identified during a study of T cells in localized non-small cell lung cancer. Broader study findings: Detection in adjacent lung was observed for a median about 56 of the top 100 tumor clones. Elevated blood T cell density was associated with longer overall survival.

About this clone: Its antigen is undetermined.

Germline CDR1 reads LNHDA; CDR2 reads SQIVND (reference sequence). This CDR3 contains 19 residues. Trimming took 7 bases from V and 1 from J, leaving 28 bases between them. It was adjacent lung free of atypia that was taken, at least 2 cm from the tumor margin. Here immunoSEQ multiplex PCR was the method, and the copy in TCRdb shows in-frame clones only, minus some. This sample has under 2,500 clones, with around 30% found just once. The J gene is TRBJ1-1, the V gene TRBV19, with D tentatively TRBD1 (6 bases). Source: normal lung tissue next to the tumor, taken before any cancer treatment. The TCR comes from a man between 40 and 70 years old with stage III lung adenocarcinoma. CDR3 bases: TGTGCCAGTATCCCTGGGGCAGGGGCCCCCAACGGGAGGAACACTGAAGCTTTCTTT. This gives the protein CASIPGAGAPNGRNTEAFF.